This T cell receptor beta chain was retrieved from a study of T cell repertoires in cytomegalovirus infection. At the level of the study: Signatures in public TCR beta sequences pointed to both CMV infection and matching HLA type.

Germline V lookup: CDR1 SGHDN, CDR2 FVKESK. The CDR3 has 15 residues. V was cut by 4 bases and J by 0 bases, with 7 bases left in between. MiXCR, applied by TCRdb to the reads, yields one record per CDR3 protein. The data show about 150,000 distinct CDR3 sequences, around 20% seen once. The V gene is TRBV14, the J gene TRBJ2-6; D is uncertain. Sample: PBMCs. This TCR was sampled from a human donor in good health (CMV status not recorded). Some clones in this sample may be carry-over from other donors' samples. The CDR3 reads CASSRPFSGANVLTF. In nucleotides, the CDR3 is TGTGCCAGCAGCCGCCCCTTCTCTGGGGCCAACGTCCTGACTTTC.